This T cell receptor beta chain was sequenced in a study of identical twins. TCRdb redid the calling of the 5' RACE reads with MiXCR, one entry per CDR3 protein. This table has hundreds of thousands of distinct CDR3 sequences, 24% appearing once. General study points: Researchers reported excess low generation probability among twin-shared out-of-frame alpha sequences.

Germline CDR1 is SNHLY and CDR2 is FYNNEI. The CDR3 extends over 16 amino acids. Trimming removed 7 bases from V and 2 bases from J, with 19 bases in between. Details on this clonotype: What it recognizes is unknown.

This sample also appeared in a second study, on T cells expressing NK-cell markers.

The sequence was obtained from a woman aged 18-30 years in good health. J is TRBJ2-3 and V is TRBV2; tentatively, D is TRBD1 (5 bases). Sequencing used CD4+ T cells sorted from blood. CDR3 sequence: CASNMGPGGSTDTQYF. CDR3 nucleotides: TGTGCCAGCAACATGGGGCCTGGCGGCTCCACAGATACGCAGTATTTT.